The 12 T cell receptor beta chains below come from one sample, sequenced in a study of PD-L1 blockade in urothelial cancer. Assay used: immunoSEQ multiplex PCR; TCRdb lists only in-frame clones, some missing. The sample shows 95,000 or so clones, roughly 91% of them seen only once. As to time point: pretreatment peripheral blood. Source: PBMCs, taken around atezolizumab (anti-PD-L1) treatment. Source of these receptors: a man in his sixties with urothelial cancer.

The chain joins TRBV5-6 to TRBJ1-3; possible D gene TRBD1, 6 bases. Germline CDR1 and CDR2: SGHDT and YYEEEE. CDR3 length: 15 residues. V dropped 4 bases and J dropped 2 bases, with 13 bases sitting between them. As DNA, the CDR3 is TGTGCCAGCAGCCTACTACAGGGTACTGGAAACACCATATATTTT. The encoded protein is CASSLLQGTGNTIYF.

This chain uses TRBV29-1 with TRBJ2-2; maybe TRBD1 (6 bases). Trimming took off 6 bases at V and 0 bases at J, with 11 bases between the two ends. Germline loops: CDR1 SQVTM, CDR2 ANQGSEA. This CDR3 comprises 14 residues. The CDR3 loop reads CSVPRGTNTGELFF. The CDR3 region has the DNA TGCAGCGTCCCAAGGGGGACGAACACCGGGGAGCTGTTTTTT.

The table lists this clone with a count of one. The V gene is TRBV19, the J gene TRBJ2-6; 7 bases line up with TRBD1. The CDR3 extends over 15 amino acids. In germline, CDR1 is LNHDA, CDR2 SQIVND (reference sequence). J lost 0 bases, V lost 10 bases, and 6 bases had no gene match. In DNA form, the CDR3 reads TGTGCCATTGGGACAGCCACCTCTGGGGCCAACGTCCTGACTTTC. This encodes CAIGTATSGANVLTF.

V is TRBV2 and J is TRBJ1-5; D is undetermined. The V gene's germline CDR1 is SNHLY and CDR2 FYNNEI. The CDR3 sequence is 14 residues long. Trimming took off 8 bases at V and 5 bases at J, with 16 bases between the two ends. This chain's CDR3 is CASGETSSDQPQHF. As DNA, the CDR3 is TGTGCCAGCGGGGAGACATCATCCGATCAGCCCCAGCATTTT.

The genes are TRBV28 and TRBJ2-6; possible D gene TRBD1, 6 bases. V lost 5 bases and J lost 2, with 13 bases in between. This CDR3 region has 16 residues. The germline V gene encodes CDR1 MDHEN and CDR2 SYDVKM. The CDR3 loop reads CASSPYRDPGANVLTF. CDR3 in DNA: TGTGCCAGCAGTCCATACAGGGATCCTGGGGCCAACGTCCTGACTTTC.

The genes are TRBV10-3 and TRBJ2-7; 11 bases map to TRBD2. The V gene end was trimmed by 11 bases and the J gene end by 6 bases; junction bases not matched to a gene: 21. The germline gives CDR1 ENHRY, CDR2 SYGVKD. The CDR3 is 17 residues long. The CDR3 nucleotides are TGTGCCGCCGTGGGGACTAGCGGAGGCCCAACCTCTGCCGAGCAGTACTTC. Protein product: CAAVGTSGGPTSAEQYF.

The CDR3 region has the DNA TGTGCCAGCAGCTCCGGACTAGCGGGGTACCAAGAGACCCAGTACTTC. Amino acids: CASSSGLAGYQETQYF. V and J are TRBV5-4 and TRBJ2-5; 12 bases map to TRBD2. Germline V gene sequence: CDR1 SGHNT, CDR2 YYREEE (reference sequence). The CDR3 has 16 amino acids. The junction had 3 bases not matched to a gene; V was cut back by 3 bases and J by 0 bases.

The chain links TRBV18 to TRBJ2-5; 7 bases align to TRBD1. The CDR3 has 14 residues. Germline V gives CDR1 KGHSH, CDR2 LQKENI. The V gene end was trimmed by 1 base and the J gene end by 4 bases; junction bases not matched to a gene: 3. The CDR3 DNA reads as TGTGCCAGCTCACCACTAGGGGGCGGAGAGACCCAGTACTTC. This sequence encodes CASSPLGGGETQYF.

The rearrangement uses TRBV7-9 and TRBJ1-2, with 9 bases fitting TRBD1. This CDR3 contains 15 residues. The J segment lost 4 bases and the V segment lost 1 base, leaving 4 bases of the junction unmatched. Germline CDR1 SEHNR, CDR2 FQNEAQ (reference sequence). The CDR3: CASSLGGQGGYGYTF. As DNA, the CDR3 is TGTGCCAGCAGCTTAGGGGGACAGGGAGGCTATGGCTACACCTTC.

The chain employs TRBV27 and TRBJ1-1; possible D gene TRBD1, 6 bases. V lost 6 bases to trimming and J lost 3 bases, with 26 bases between them. Germline V lookup: CDR1 MNHEY, CDR2 SMNVEV (reference sequence). The CDR3 extends over 18 amino acids. CDR3 bases: TGTGCCAGCAGACTATCGGGGGGGCGACTTTTAAGGGACACTGAAGCTTTCTTT. As protein: CASRLSGGRLLRDTEAFF.

This chain joins TRBV5-1 and TRBJ2-5; a possible D gene is TRBD2 (5 bases). This CDR3 comprises 19 residues. Germline CDR1 and CDR2: SGHRS and YFSETQ. V lost 0 bases to trimming and J lost 0 bases, with 21 bases between them. Here the CDR3 DNA reads TGCGCCAGCAGCTTGGGATCCCCGGGGTGGTCGGGATACCAAGAGACCCAGTACTTC. Its translation: CASSLGSPGWSGYQETQYF.

The genes are TRBV5-1 and TRBJ1-1, with D perhaps TRBD1 (5 bases). The CDR3 covers 16 residues. V shed 4 bases and J shed 4 bases, with 20 bases lying between them. Germline V CDR1 and CDR2: SGHRS, YFSETQ. The CDR3 loop reads CASSGIGGALGTEAFF. The CDR3 DNA sequence: TGCGCCAGCAGCGGGATTGGTGGGGCCCTCGGCACTGAAGCTTTCTTT.